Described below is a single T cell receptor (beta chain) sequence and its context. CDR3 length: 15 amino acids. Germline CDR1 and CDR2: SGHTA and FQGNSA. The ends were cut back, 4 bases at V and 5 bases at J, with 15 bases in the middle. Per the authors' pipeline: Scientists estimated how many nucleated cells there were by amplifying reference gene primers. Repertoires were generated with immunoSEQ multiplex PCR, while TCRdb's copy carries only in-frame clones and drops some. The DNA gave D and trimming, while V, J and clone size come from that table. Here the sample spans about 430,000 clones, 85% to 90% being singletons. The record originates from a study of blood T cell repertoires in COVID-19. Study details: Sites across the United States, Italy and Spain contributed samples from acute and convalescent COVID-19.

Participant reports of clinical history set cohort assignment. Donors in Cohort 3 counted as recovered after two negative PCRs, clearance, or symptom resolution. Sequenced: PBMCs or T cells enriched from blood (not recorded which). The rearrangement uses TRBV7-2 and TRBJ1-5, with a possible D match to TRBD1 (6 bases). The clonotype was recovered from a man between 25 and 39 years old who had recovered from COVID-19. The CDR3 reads CASSSPGAGDQPQHF. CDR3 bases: TGTGCCAGCAGCTCCCCTGGGGCAGGGGATCAGCCCCAGCATTTT.